These T cell receptor beta chains were read from a single sample in a study of cytomegalovirus exposure and HLA in healthy donors. Produced via immunoSEQ multiplex PCR; TCRdb's table is partial and in-frame only. The data contain 250,000 or so clones, 87% of them singletons. The sequencing input was PBMCs. Receptors were obtained from a man in his late teens or twenties in good health and CMV-seropositive. CDR3s include the opening cysteine and the closing phenylalanine or tryptophan. The D gene is left open where the match is weak. A row's size may be missing; if present it is once, few, many or a size class.

V,J,size,D,DNA,CDR3
TRBV7-8,TRBJ2-4,few,NA,TGTGCCAGCAGCTTAGCACCTAGCGACAGCATTCAGTACTTC,CASSLAPSDSIQYF
TRBV27,TRBJ2-5,NA,TRBD1,TGTGCCAGCAGTTTAGGGTACAGGGGGCGTAAAGGTCAAGAGACCCAGTACTTC,CASSLGYRGRKGQETQYF
TRBV18,TRBJ1-1,NA,NA,TGTGCCAGCTCACCAGGCGGCCTGAGGGTGAACACTGAAGCTTTCTTT,CASSPGGLRVNTEAFF
TRBV7-8,TRBJ2-1,few,TRBD2,TGTGCCAGCACCCGACTAGCGGGAGGCTCGCCCTACAATGAGCAGTTCTTC,CASTRLAGGSPYNEQFF
TRBV9,TRBJ2-7,NA,NA,TGTGCCAGCAGCGCTCCGGGTCTCTCCTACGAGCAGTACTTC,CASSAPGLSYEQYF
TRBV6-6,TRBJ2-2,NA,TRBD2,TGTGCCAGCAGTTACCGGCTAGCGGGAAATACCGGGGAGCTGTTTTTT,CASSYRLAGNTGELFF
TRBV6-5,TRBJ2-3,NA,NA,TGTGCCAGCAGTTACGTACGGGGGAGCCTCATAGATACGCAGTATTTT,CASSYVRGSLIDTQYF
TRBV5-4,TRBJ2-5,NA,NA,TGTGCCAGCCGATCCCTACCGAGGGGTACCCAAGAGACCCAGTACTTC,CASRSLPRGTQETQYF
TRBV6-6,TRBJ2-5,NA,TRBD2,TGTGCCAGCAGGCCGGGACTAATCGCGACCCAGTACTTC,CASRPGLIATQYF
TRBV29-1,TRBJ2-7,NA,NA,TGCAGCGTTGGACAGGACTACGAGCAGTACTTC,CSVGQDYEQYF
TRBV5-1,TRBJ1-4,NA,NA,TGCGCCAGCAGCTTGGGGACGGGAGGTGAAAAACTGTTTTTT,CASSLGTGGEKLFF
TRBV27,TRBJ1-2,NA,NA,TGTGCCAGCAGTTCAGGGTTCCCGAACTATGGCTACACCTTC,CASSSGFPNYGYTF
TRBV5-4,TRBJ2-1,NA,NA,TGTGCCAGCAGCTTGGTTAGTTCCAGGGCCGATGAGCAGTTCTTC,CASSLVSSRADEQFF
TRBV18,TRBJ1-2,NA,TRBD1,TGTGCCAGCTCACCCGGACAGGGCAACTATGGCTACACCTTC,CASSPGQGNYGYTF
TRBV5-4,TRBJ1-1,few,TRBD1,TGTGCCAGCAGCTCTCGACAGGGGGAGGCTGGCGCTGAAGCTTTCTTT,CASSSRQGEAGAEAFF
TRBV27,TRBJ1-2,NA,TRBD1,TGTGCCAGCAGAGGGACAGGGGCCCCTCCTTTGGGTGGCTACACCTTC,CASRGTGAPPLGGYTF
TRBV5-1,TRBJ2-3,NA,TRBD2,TGCGCCAGCAGCGACACAGGAGGACTAGGGAGCACAGATACGCAGTATTTT,CASSDTGGLGSTDTQYF